This TCR beta chain stems from a study of blood T cell repertoires in COVID-19. Generated by immunoSEQ multiplex PCR, the TCRdb table keeps only in-frame clones and is missing some. This table holds about 330,000 clones, roughly 90% found once. Cohort allocation depended upon clinical history that participants reported. Two negative PCRs, clearance, or symptom resolution had been documented for recovered Cohort 3 donors. The junction had 7 bases not matched to a gene; V was cut back by 4 bases and J by 8 bases. The germline gives CDR1 MNHEY, CDR2 SMNVEV (reference sequence). The CDR3 has 15 residues. The chain recombines TRBV27 with TRBJ2-2; 10 bases are a match to TRBD1. Sequencing was done on a sample of PBMCs or T cells enriched from blood (not recorded which). This TCR came from a woman in her 30s who had recovered from COVID-19. The CDR3 sequence: CASSSRQGAAGELFF. DNA for the CDR3: TGTGCCAGCAGTTCCCGACAGGGGGCAGCTGGGGAGCTGTTTTTT.